The source of this T cell receptor (beta chain) is a study of shared clonotypes between healthy human individuals. In this sample, this clone turned up once. The same CDR3 can be traced to other DNA sequences in this sample. TCRdb keeps only in-frame clones here, not all; method: immunoSEQ multiplex PCR. Of about 2.1 million clones listed, about 94% are singletons. The V end was cut by 1 base, the J end by 5 bases, with 8 bases between. CDR3 length: 13 residues. Germline lookup yields CDR1 SGHNT and CDR2 YENEEA. Naive CD8 cells comprised CD45RO-negative, CCR7-positively selected cells, excluding terminally differentiated effector memory CD45RA+ cells. Every one of the donors was a Caucasian adult that lived in Nashville, Tennessee.

V and J are TRBV11-3 and TRBJ1-1; unclear D gene. This TCR was sampled from a young man in good health. Some clones in this sample may be carry-over from other donors' samples. Sequencing was performed on naive CD8+ T cells from PBMCs. The CDR3 here is CASSLGRNTEAFF. CDR3 sequence (DNA): TGTGCCAGCAGCTTAGGTAGGAATACTGAAGCTTTCTTT.